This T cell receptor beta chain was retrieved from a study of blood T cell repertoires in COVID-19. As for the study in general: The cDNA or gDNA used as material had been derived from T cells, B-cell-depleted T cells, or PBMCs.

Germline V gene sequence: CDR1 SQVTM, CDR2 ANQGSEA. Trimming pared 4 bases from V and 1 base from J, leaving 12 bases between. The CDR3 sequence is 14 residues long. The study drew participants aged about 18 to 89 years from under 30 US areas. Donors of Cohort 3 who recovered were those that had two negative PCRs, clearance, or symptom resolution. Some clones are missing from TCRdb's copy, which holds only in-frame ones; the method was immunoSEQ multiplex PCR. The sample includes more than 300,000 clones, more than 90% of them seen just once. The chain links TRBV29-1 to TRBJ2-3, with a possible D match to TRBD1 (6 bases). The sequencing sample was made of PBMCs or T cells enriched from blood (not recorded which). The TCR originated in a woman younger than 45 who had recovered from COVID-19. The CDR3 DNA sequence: TGCAGCGTTGGCCAGGGGTTCGGCACAGATACGCAGTATTTT. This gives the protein CSVGQGFGTDTQYF.